These T cell receptor beta chains were read from a single sample in a study of Graves' ophthalmopathy and Graves' hyperthyroidism. One entry per CDR3 protein, called by TCRdb with MiXCR from the multiplex PCR reads. Of fewer than 400,000 distinct CDR3 sequences listed, roughly 18% are singletons. Specimen: peripheral blood. The receptors were gathered from a woman aged 18-29 years with Graves' ophthalmopathy. CDR3s include the opening cysteine and the closing phenylalanine or tryptophan. The order of the fields is V gene, J gene, clone size, D gene, CDR3 DNA, CDR3 protein. The D gene is left open where the match is weak. Rows may omit the clone size; those that give it use once, few, many or a size class.

TRBV7-9	TRBJ1-2	many	NA	TGTGCCAGCAGCTTACCGAATCCACCCCCGAACTATGGCTACACCTTC	CASSLPNPPPNYGYTF
TRBV6-5	TRBJ1-1	many	NA	TGTGCCAGCATCCTCGGACGGGCTACGAACACTGAAGCTTTCTTT	CASILGRATNTEAFF
TRBV12-3/TRBV12-4	TRBJ1-1	many	NA	TGTGCCAGCAGTTCAACAGGGAGGTGGGGCACTGAAGCTTTCTTT	CASSSTGRWGTEAFF
TRBV14	TRBJ2-5	many	TRBD2	TGTGCCAGCAGAAATAGCGGGGTTCGCGGGACCCAGTACTTC	CASRNSGVRGTQYF
TRBV18	TRBJ1-1	many	NA	TGTGCCAGCTCACCACAGCCTCGGACGCCTGTTGAAGCTTTCTTT	CASSPQPRTPVEAFF
TRBV19	TRBJ1-5	many	NA	TGTGCCAGTAGTCCCGGGGCCGGCATCTGGAATCAGCCCCAGCATTTT	CASSPGAGIWNQPQHF
TRBV27	TRBJ2-7	many	NA	TGTGCCAGCAGGAACCCGGGACTCCTGAGCGAGCAGTACTTC	CASRNPGLLSEQYF
TRBV27	TRBJ1-3	many	NA	TGTGCCAGCAGTTTACCCGCAACAAGGGGGGGATGGGGAAACACCATATATTTT	CASSLPATRGGWGNTIYF
TRBV20-1	TRBJ2-5	many	NA	TGCAGTGCTAGTCGCCCGAACGGGGAGACCCAGTACTTC	CSASRPNGETQYF
TRBV28	TRBJ1-2	many	TRBD1	TGTGCCAGCAGTGGGCCGACAGGGGGCGATGGCTACACCTTC	CASSGPTGGDGYTF
TRBV27	TRBJ1-2	few	TRBD1	TGTGCCAGCAGTCATTACCGGGACAGCCTCTTAGGCTACACCTTC	CASSHYRDSLLGYTF
TRBV4-2	TRBJ2-7	many	TRBD2	TGTGCCAGCAGCCAAGGAGATTTGGGTAGCGGGAGCTACTACGAGCAGTACTTC	CASSQGDLGSGSYYEQYF
TRBV7-3	TRBJ2-5	many	TRBD1	TGTGCCAGCAGCCAAACAGGGGGTAGAGAGACCCAGTACTTC	CASSQTGGRETQYF
TRBV6-2/TRBV6-3	TRBJ1-5	many	TRBD1	TGTGCCAGCAGCTCAGGGACAGGGCTATGGAATCAGCCCCAGCATTTT	CASSSGTGLWNQPQHF
TRBV30	TRBJ1-6	many	NA	TGTGCCTGGAGTGTAGGGCCGGCACCCCTCCACTTT	CAWSVGPAPLHF
TRBV6-5	TRBJ2-2	NA	NA	TGTGCCAGCAGTTACCCTACGACTAGTGGCACCGGGGAGCTGTTTTTT	CASSYPTTSGTGELFF
TRBV7-2	TRBJ2-7	many	TRBD2	TGTGCCAGCAGCACTGAGCGGGGGCTCACTGGGGAGCAGTACTTC	CASSTERGLTGEQYF
TRBV28	TRBJ2-7	many	NA	TGTGCCAGCAGTTTATCCAAGTACGAGCAGTACTTC	CASSLSKYEQYF
TRBV18	TRBJ1-5	NA	NA	TGTGCCAGCTCACCACTGTCAGGGTTAAGCAATCAGCCCCAGCATTTT	CASSPLSGLSNQPQHF
TRBV18	TRBJ2-7	many	NA	TGTGCCAGCTCACCAGGGGACACGGTCCACGAGCAGTACTTC	CASSPGDTVHEQYF
TRBV20-1	TRBJ2-5	many	NA	TGCAGTGCTAGAGATCTCGACTCTCCTCAAGAGACCCAGTACTTC	CSARDLDSPQETQYF
TRBV30	TRBJ2-3	NA	TRBD1	TGTGCCTGGTCGACAGGGCAATTGGGCACAGATACGCAGTATTTT	CAWSTGQLGTDTQYF
TRBV6-5	TRBJ1-1	many	NA	TGTGCCAGCAGACGATCAGGGGTCACTGAAGCTTTCTTT	CASRRSGVTEAFF
TRBV3-1	TRBJ2-5	many	TRBD1	TGTGCCAGCAGCCCCCGGGACAGGGGAAAGACCCAGTACTTC	CASSPRDRGKTQYF
TRBV6-2/TRBV6-3	TRBJ1-5	many	TRBD1	TGTGCCAGCAGGCTAACAGGGGGTGGAGGACAGCCCCAGCATTTT	CASRLTGGGGQPQHF
TRBV10-3	TRBJ2-1	many	TRBD1	TGTGCCATCAGTGAGTCCGGGACAGGGGTGGATGAGCAGTTCTTC	CAISESGTGVDEQFF
TRBV12-3/TRBV12-4	TRBJ2-7	many	NA	TGTGCCAGCAGTTTGCAGCTACACTACGAGCAGTACTTC	CASSLQLHYEQYF
TRBV27	TRBJ2-7	NA	TRBD2	TGTGCCAGCAGCCCACCGGGACTAGCTAACGAGCAGTACTTC	CASSPPGLANEQYF
TRBV6-5	TRBJ2-7	many	TRBD2	TGTGCCAGCAGTTGGGGGACTAGCGGGTCCTACGAGCAGTACTTC	CASSWGTSGSYEQYF
TRBV27	TRBJ2-7	many	NA	TGTGCCAGCAGTTTCGGGGGCCCCTCATTCTCCTACGAGCAGTACTTC	CASSFGGPSFSYEQYF
TRBV20-1	TRBJ1-1	many	NA	TGCAGTGCTATACAACCTCGGAACACTGAAGCTTTCTTT	CSAIQPRNTEAFF
TRBV4-3	TRBJ2-3	many	NA	TGCGCCAGCAGCCAAGATAGGGACCCTGGGGCAGATACGCAGTATTTT	CASSQDRDPGADTQYF
TRBV20-1	TRBJ1-1	NA	NA	TGCAGTGCTATTTCAGGCCCCGGGAGCACTGAAGCTTTCTTT	CSAISGPGSTEAFF
TRBV30	TRBJ1-2	many	NA	TGTGCCTGGAGTTCAGCTATCTATGGCTACACCTTC	CAWSSAIYGYTF
TRBV2	TRBJ2-2	once	NA	TGTGCCAGCAGTGAAGAGGGGTTCACCGGGGAGCTGTTTTTT	CASSEEGFTGELFF
TRBV18	TRBJ1-5	few	NA	TGTGCCAGCTCACCCGATATCGACAGTTATAGCAATCAGCCCCAGCATTTT	CASSPDIDSYSNQPQHF
TRBV6-1	TRBJ2-4	many	NA	TGTGCCAGCAGAACGACCCAGGGTTCCAAAAACATTCAGTACTTC	CASRTTQGSKNIQYF
TRBV30	TRBJ1-6	many	NA	TGTGCCTGGGGAACAGGGAGCTCCTATAATTCACCCCTCCACTTT	CAWGTGSSYNSPLHF
TRBV12-3/TRBV12-4	TRBJ1-2	few	TRBD1	TGTGCCAGCAGTGATAGACAGGGAAGTTCCTATGGCTACACCTTC	CASSDRQGSSYGYTF
TRBV29-1	TRBJ2-5	many	TRBD1	TGCAGCGTGGGCCGACAGGGTCCCCAGTACTTC	CSVGRQGPQYF
TRBV24-1	TRBJ1-1	many	NA	TGTGCCACCAGATTCGGGGTCGGGTTGTGGGGAAGGCGTTCTGCGACTGAAGCTTTCTTT	CATRFGVGLWGRRSATEAFF
TRBV2	TRBJ2-5	many	NA	TGTGCCAGCACGGAATTGACAGGGGAGGGCGAGACCCAGTACTTC	CASTELTGEGETQYF
TRBV12-3/TRBV12-4	TRBJ1-1	NA	TRBD1	TGTGCCAGCAGCCGGACAGGGTATAAGGCTGAAGCTTTCTTT	CASSRTGYKAEAFF
TRBV20-1	TRBJ2-6	many	NA	TGCAGTGCTGGGACGGGAGCCAACGTCCTGACTTTC	CSAGTGANVLTF
TRBV15	TRBJ1-1	NA	NA	TGTGCCACCAGCAGGAACCAGAACACTGAAGCTTTCTTT	CATSRNQNTEAFF
TRBV6-1	TRBJ2-7	NA	NA	TGTGCCAGCAGGGCTAGTGGGGATGGCGAGCAGTACTTC	CASRASGDGEQYF